This T cell receptor beta chain appears in the sequencing data of a study of response to subunit inactivated influenza vaccine. General study points: That few new T cells are recruited by each seasonal influenza vaccination was the authors' suggestion.

This clonotype was seen a handful of times. What it recognizes is unknown. Germline CDR1 reads ENHRY; CDR2 reads SYGVKD. The V segment lost 2 bases and the J segment 2 bases; nucleotides outside the gene matches: 2. The CDR3 totals 15 residues. TCRdb ran MiXCR on the RT-PCR reads and lists one entry per CDR3 protein. Of 500,000 to 750,000 distinct CDR3 sequences listed, 14% are singletons. The rearrangement links TRBV10-3 to TRBJ1-5; TRBD1 matches at 8 bases. The receptor was isolated from a man aged 50-59 years who received an inactivated influenza vaccine. The source was PBMCs from blood, collected 11 to 12 days after vaccination. The CDR3 is CAISEGTGGNQPQHF. CDR3 in DNA: TGTGCCATCAGTGAGGGGACAGGAGGCAATCAGCCCCAGCATTTT.